A single sample gave rise to the 28 T cell receptor beta chains below, sequenced in a study of tumor-infiltrating lymphocytes in primary liver carcinoma. The researchers produced TCR beta cDNA from roughly 500 ng total RNA with a constant-region primer. Researchers made the TCR beta libraries by running three nested multiplex PCR rounds with slightly modified ARM-PCR. Primers for the first two PCR rounds were TRBV1-TRBV30 forward primers and a C-beta reverse primer (approximately 10 cycles per round). TCRdb recomputed calls from the multiplex PCR reads with MiXCR, one row per CDR3 protein. The repertoire consists of about 320,000 distinct CDR3 sequences, with 50% to 70% occurring once and the leading ten covering roughly 8.9%. Extraction also yielded germline DNA, while blood RNA was obtained from unsorted whole blood. The sequencing input was peripheral blood. These receptors all stem from a man in his forties or fifties with primary liver carcinoma and hepatitis B virus infection.

The chain has TRBV5-4 and TRBJ2-3, with D possibly matching TRBD1 (5 bases). The CDR3 has 15 residues. The germline V gene has CDR1 SGHNT and CDR2 YYREEE (reference sequence). Between the trimmed V and J ends, which lost 6 bases and 2 bases, there was a span of 16 bases. CDR3 in DNA: TGTGCCAGCATCCTTCAGGGCCGAAACACAGATACGCAGTATTTT. It encodes CASILQGRNTDTQYF.

J is TRBJ2-5 and V is TRBV29-1, with 11 nucleotides matching TRBD1. The CDR3 sequence is 14 residues long. The V gene end was trimmed by 8 bases and the J gene end by 5 bases; junction bases not matched to a gene: 10. CDR1 is SQVTM and CDR2 is ANQGSEA in the germline V gene. In nucleotides, the CDR3 is TGCAGCCCTGGGGGACAGGGGGTTAGGGAGACCCAGTACTTC. It is translated as CSPGGQGVRETQYF.

In this sample, this clonotype turned up a few times. A much larger clone differs by one base, so this may be a read error. The rearrangement joins TRBV7-8 to TRBJ1-1; no firm D call. The CDR3 is made up of 13 amino acids. Germline CDR1 SGHVS, CDR2 FQNEAQ. V was clipped by 1 base and J by 4 bases, with 7 bases between them. Written as DNA, the CDR3 is TGTGCCAGCAGCTTAGGGCAGCGCACTGAAGCTTTCTTT. Translating it yields CASSLGQRTEAFF.

Comments on this clonotype: This sequence may be a read error, since a much larger clone differs from it by one base. The V call is TRBV14, the J call TRBJ2-1; 8 nucleotides line up with TRBD1. With V trimmed by 3 bases and J by 3 bases, 7 bases remained unmatched. Germline CDR1 reads SGHDN; CDR2 reads FVKESK. The CDR3 is 16 residues long. The CDR3 is CASSHHLDRVYNEQFF. As DNA, the CDR3 is TGTGCCAGCAGCCATCACCTGGACAGGGTCTACAATGAGCAGTTCTTC.

Worth noting for this clonotype: A junction end diverges from the germline sequence, so it may reflect a read error. V is TRBV29-1 and J is TRBJ2-3; the D gene could be TRBD1 or TRBD2 (5 bases each). Germline CDR1 is SQVTM and CDR2 is ANQGSEA. The CDR3 has 13 residues. CDR3 loop: CIVASLQGDTQYF. CDR3 coding DNA: TGCATCGTTGCAAGCCTTCAGGGAGATACACAGTATTTT.

With regard to this clonotype: A much larger clonotype is one base distant, so this may be a read error. The chain carries TRBV5-4 and TRBJ2-5; weak D call: TRBD1 (5 bases). The CDR3 is 14 residues long. In germline, CDR1 is SGHNT, CDR2 YYREEE (reference sequence). V dropped 4 bases and J dropped 0 bases, with 10 bases sitting between them. CDR3 in DNA: TGTGCCAGCAGCCGTGACAGTTACCAAGAGACCCAGTACTTC. It translates to CASSRDSYQETQYF.

In regard to this clonotype: The missing conserved phenylalanine or tryptophan at the end of this CDR3 makes a read error likely. The V call is TRBV10-2, the J call TRBJ2-5, with D perhaps matching TRBD1 (6 bases). Deletions cut 2 bases from V and 2 bases from J, with 9 bases between. In germline, CDR1 is WSHSY, CDR2 SAAADI. The CDR3 contains 14 residues. CDR3 in amino acids: CASSEEGQQETQYL. For the CDR3, the DNA is TGCGCCAGCAGTGAGGAAGGACAGCAAGAGACCCAGTACTTG.

This clonotype was observed once. An end of the junction does not agree with germline; a read error may underlie this. The J gene is TRBJ2-7, the V gene TRBV11-2; TRBD2 agrees at 14 bases. Germline V gives CDR1 SGHAT, CDR2 FQNNGV. The length of the CDR3 is 15 residues. CDR3 loop: CASREGLAGVGERYF. The DNA for the CDR3 is TGTGCCAGCAGGGAGGGACTAGCGGGAGTAGGGGAGCGGTACTTC.

This clonotype has a single count. A read error may explain this, as a much larger clone is one base away. The chain links TRBV28 to TRBJ2-7; no clear D. The CDR3 loop spans 12 amino acids. Germline CDR1 is MDHEN and CDR2 is SYDVKM. The CDR3 protein is CASSFQNYEPYF. DNA of the CDR3: TGTGCCAGCAGTTTTCAAAACTACGAGCCGTACTTC.

This chain links TRBV5-1 with TRBJ2-7, with D possibly being TRBD2 (5 bases). The V end was cut by 0 bases, the J end by 11 bases, with 18 bases between. This CDR3 comprises 14 residues. Germline V gives CDR1 SGHRS, CDR2 YFSETQ. The CDR3 sequence is CASSLEAGTYGKYF. The CDR3 DNA follows: TGCGCCAGCAGCTTGGAGGCTGGTACCTACGGGAAGTACTTC.

This clonotype was recorded once. One junction end disagrees with the germline gene, perhaps due to a read error. The chain employs TRBV11-1 and TRBJ2-2; TRBD2 might be the D (5 bases). The germline V gene has CDR1 SGHAT and CDR2 FQDESV (reference sequence). CDR3 length: 17 residues. CDR3 sequence (DNA): TGTGACAGCAGCTTACTCCTTGCGGGCCCGAACACCGGGGAGCTGTTTTTT. Amino acids: CDSSLLLAGPNTGELFF.

Concerning this clonotype itself: Mismatch with germline at one junction end may stem from a read error. V gene TRBV28 combines with J gene TRBJ1-1, with D uncertain. Germline V CDR1 and CDR2: MDHEN, SYDVKM. CDR3 length: 14 amino acids. The CDR3 sequence: CASSSPGENTEAFF. CDR3 in DNA: TGTGCAAGCAGCTCTCCAGGCGAGAACACTGAAGCTTTCTTT.

As concerns this clonotype: This may arise from a read error, as a much more abundant clone is one base away. The chain joins TRBV5-4 to TRBJ2-2, with 7 bases lining up with TRBD2. Germline V CDR1 and CDR2: SGHNT, YYREEE (reference sequence). This CDR3 has 15 residues. The V segment lost 3 bases and the J segment 2 bases; nucleotides outside the gene matches: 4. The CDR3 here is CASSSLADNTGELFF. The CDR3 DNA follows: TGTGCCAGCAGCTCGCTAGCGGATAACACCGGGGAGCTGTTTTTT. Looking up the rest from reference TRBV5-4 and TRBJ2-2 gives the full variable domain: ETGVTQSPTHLIKTRGQQVTLRCSSQSGHNTVSWYQQALGQGPQFIFQYYREEENGRGNFPPRFSGLQFPNYSSELNVNALELDDSALYLCASSSLADNTGELFFGEGSRLTVL.

The CDR3 loop reads CASSQEATVAIYEQYF. DNA for the CDR3: TGCGCCAGCAGCCAAGAGGCGACCGTGGCCATTTACGAGCAGTACTTC. This chain joins TRBV4-1 and TRBJ2-7; no definite D call. V lost 0 bases and J lost 4, with 16 bases in between. The CDR3 length is 16 residues. Per the germline V gene, CDR1 is MGHRA and CDR2 is YSYEKL.

There are a few counts of this clonotype. V gene TRBV6-4 combines with J gene TRBJ1-1; D not certain. V lost 2 bases to trimming and J lost 3 bases, with 7 bases between them. This CDR3 contains 13 residues. Germline CDR1 is MRHNA and CDR2 is SNTAGT. The CDR3 nucleotides are TGTGCCAGCAGTGACCTACCGGACACTGAAGCTTTCTTT. It translates to CASSDLPDTEAFF.

As concerns this clonotype: Possible read error: a much larger clone is one base away. The chain has TRBV10-2 and TRBJ2-7, with D possibly TRBD1 on 5 matching bases. The V and J ends lost 8 bases and 1 base respectively, with 12 bases between them. Germline V gene data show CDR1 as WSHSY and CDR2 as SAAADI. The CDR3 length is 13 residues. CDR3 sequence: CASSAGSSYEQYF. The CDR3 nucleotides read TGCGCCAGCTCTGCAGGGTCGTCCTACGAGCAGTACTTC.

With respect to this clonotype: The CDR3 carries no conserved terminal phenylalanine or tryptophan, so it likely arises from a read error. The rearrangement uses TRBV11-1 and TRBJ2-5, with D possibly matching TRBD1 (6 bases). CDR1 SGHAT and CDR2 FQDESV come from the germline V gene (reference sequence). The CDR3 has 13 amino acids. The ends were cut back, 10 bases at V and 5 bases at J, with 17 bases in the middle. CDR3 protein: CAISQGWKETQYL. CDR3 DNA: TGTGCCATCAGTCAGGGGTGGAAGGAGACCCAGTACTTG.

V usage is TRBV11-2 and J usage is TRBJ2-7; D uncertain. CDR1 is SGHAT, CDR2 FQNNGV, per germline. The V end was cut by 3 bases, the J end by 13 bases, with 22 bases between. The CDR3 is 14 amino acids. CDR3 amino acids: CASSLSRASYERYF. CDR3 coding DNA: TGTGCCAGCAGCTTGTCAAGGGCTTCGTACGAGCGATACTTC. The whole variable domain, filled in from reference TRBV11-2 and TRBJ2-7, reads EAGVAQSPRYKIIEKRQSVAFWCNPISGHATLYWYQQILGQGPKLLIQFQNNGVVDDSQLPKDRFSAERLKGVDSTLKIQPAKLEDSAVYLCASSLSRASYERYFGPGTRLTVT.

For this clonotype: A much larger clone differs by one base, so this may be a read error. V gene TRBV29-1 combines with J gene TRBJ2-1, with 8 bases matching TRBD2. CDR1 is SQVTM and CDR2 is ANQGSEA in the germline V gene. V shed 6 bases, J shed 3 bases, and the junction held 7 bases outside the gene matches. This CDR3 has 14 residues. The chain's CDR3 is CSVSGRANYNEQFF. The CDR3 DNA sequence: TGCAGCGTCTCCGGGAGGGCGAACTACAATGAGCAGTTCTTC.

This chain connects TRBV29-1 to TRBJ2-7; maybe TRBD1 (6 bases). The CDR3 spans 11 residues. Germline CDR1 and CDR2: SQVTM and ANQGSEA. Trimming cost V 7 bases and J 5 bases, with 12 bases left between them. The CDR3 coding sequence is TGCAGCGCTGGGACATACGACGAGCAGTACTTC. Amino acids: CSAGTYDEQYF.

As to this clonotype: Being one base from a much bigger clone, this may be a read error. The chain has TRBV10-3 and TRBJ2-5, with D hard to call. The CDR3 sequence is 13 residues long. CDR1 and CDR2 (germline): ENHRY, SYGVKD. V was shortened by 1 base and J by 2 bases, with 5 bases between the two germline ends. The CDR3 DNA reads as TGTGCCATCAGTGAGTTAGAACAAGAGACCCAGTACTTC. Translated, it gives CAISELEQETQYF.

This clonotype was seen a handful of times. The V gene is TRBV28, the J gene TRBJ1-5; D call uncertain. The CDR3 extends over 12 amino acids. The germline gives CDR1 MDHEN, CDR2 SYDVKM. V was clipped by 6 bases and J by 3 bases, with 6 bases between them. The DNA of the CDR3 is TGTGCCAGCAGATCAGTCAATCAGCCCCAGCATTTT. Protein product: CASRSVNQPQHF.

As regards this clonotype: This may be a read error, as it is one base from a much larger clone. The rearrangement joins TRBV12-5 to TRBJ2-1; D may be TRBD1 or TRBD2 (5 bases each). The CDR3 is 15 residues long. Germline loops: CDR1 LGHNT, CDR2 FRNRAP. V was trimmed by 4 bases and J by 6 bases, leaving 16 bases between them. For the CDR3, the DNA is TGTGCTAGTGGTTGGGGGAGAGGGGACCCCAATGAGCAGTTCTTC. Translated, it gives CASGWGRGDPNEQFF. The full variable domain, with the rest looked up from reference TRBV12-5 and TRBJ2-1, is DARVTQTPRHKVTEMGQEVTMRCQPILGHNTVFWYRQTMMQGLELLAYFRNRAPLDDSGMPKDRFSAEMPDATLATLKIQPSEPRDSAVYFCASGWGRGDPNEQFFGPGTRLTVL.

This chain links TRBV4-2 with TRBJ1-4; D is undetermined. The CDR3 has 16 amino acids. Trimming took 0 bases from V and 0 from J, leaving 8 bases between them. The germline V gene has CDR1 LGHNA and CDR2 YNFKEQ. Here the CDR3 DNA reads TGTGCCAGCAGCCAAGATGGGTCAGCAACTAATGAAAAACTGTTTTTT. Its translation is CASSQDGSATNEKLFF.

The chain is built from TRBV5-1 and TRBJ1-5; D unclear. Trimming took off 4 bases at V and 3 bases at J, with 11 bases between the two ends. The CDR3 runs to 14 residues. Germline CDR1 reads SGHRS; CDR2 reads YFSETQ. As DNA, the CDR3 is TGCGCCAGCAGCCTCGGAGGGTACAATCAGCCCCAGCATTTT. It translates to CASSLGGYNQPQHF.

The table lists this clonotype with many counts. This chain connects TRBV6-1 to TRBJ2-5, with 9 bases identical to TRBD2. J lost 5 bases, V lost 7 bases, and 8 bases had no gene match. CDR1 is MNHNS and CDR2 is SASEGT in the germline V gene. The CDR3 contains 14 residues. The CDR3 DNA reads TGTGCCAGCACCTTGACTAGCGGTATGGAGACCCAGTACTTC. As protein: CASTLTSGMETQYF.

This chain joins TRBV11-2 and TRBJ1-1; D is possibly TRBD1 (6 bases). The CDR3 totals 14 residues. The V end lost 9 bases, the J end lost 5 bases, and 19 bases lay between the germline ends. The germline gives CDR1 SGHAT, CDR2 FQNNGV. The CDR3 loop reads CARITPSQGTEAFF. CDR3 DNA: TGTGCCAGGATCACCCCCTCACAGGGAACTGAAGCTTTCTTT.

Regarding this clonotype: This may come from a read error, since a much larger clone is one base off. The genes are TRBV29-1 and TRBJ2-1; TRBD2 might be the D (6 bases). The CDR3 loop spans 12 amino acids. V dropped 3 bases and J dropped 11 bases, with 14 bases sitting between them. Germline CDR1 SQVTM, CDR2 ANQGSEA. The CDR3 nucleotides are TGCAGCGTTGACTCCGAGACTAGGAAGCAGTTCTTC. This encodes CSVDSETRKQFF.